Below are 22 T cell receptor beta chains sequenced from a single sample in a study of blood T cell repertoires in COVID-19. Sequencing was performed with immunoSEQ multiplex PCR; in TCRdb, only in-frame clones are kept and a portion is missing. The repertoire consists of 140,000 or so clones, with roughly 82% occurring once and the leading ten covering roughly 10%. The sequenced material came from peripheral blood. The receptors derive from a man between 60 and 75 years old with active or convalescent COVID-19.

J is TRBJ2-5 and V is TRBV7-8, with D perhaps TRBD1 (5 bases). Trimming removed 0 bases at V and 0 bases at J, with 11 bases between. Germline CDR1 and CDR2: SGHVS and FQNEAQ. The CDR3 covers 16 residues. The CDR3 loop is CASSLARPGHQETQYF. The CDR3 region has the DNA TGTGCCAGCAGCTTAGCAAGGCCAGGGCACCAAGAGACCCAGTACTTC.

This clone appeared a single time. The chain is built from TRBV6-5 and TRBJ1-2; no reliable D call. The CDR3 is 13 residues long. Germline V gene data show CDR1 as MNHEY and CDR2 as SVGAGI. Between the trimmed V and J ends, which lost 6 bases and 4 bases, there was a span of 12 bases. The CDR3 sequence: CASRLPDSYGYTF. The CDR3 region has the DNA TGTGCCAGCAGATTACCTGACTCCTATGGCTACACCTTC.

This clone was counted a few times. CDR3 coding DNA: TGTGCCAGCAGTTTAGGGGGGACAGGGCTTAATTCACCCCTCCACTTT. This translates into CASSLGGTGLNSPLHF. The chain uses TRBV28 and TRBJ1-6, with 9 bases that match TRBD1. Germline CDR1 and CDR2: MDHEN and SYDVKM. With V trimmed by 2 bases and J by 6 bases, 5 bases remained unmatched. The CDR3 has 16 residues.

This sequence joins TRBV5-8 and TRBJ1-1; TRBD1 matches 7 bases. The CDR3 is 16 residues long. V lost 0 bases, J lost 0 bases, and 5 bases stayed unmatched. In germline, CDR1 is SGHTS, CDR2 YDEGEE. The chain's CDR3 is CASSLALGQLNTEAFF. CDR3 in DNA: TGTGCCAGCAGCTTGGCCCTGGGACAGCTGAACACTGAAGCTTTCTTT.

This chain uses TRBV5-6 with TRBJ1-5; 7 bases agree with TRBD1. CDR3 length: 15 residues. Germline V gene data show CDR1 as SGHDT and CDR2 as YYEEEE. With 1 base clipped from V and 7 bases from J, the junction kept 8 bases outside the gene matches. CDR3 sequence reads: CASSLTPQGGQPQHF. In nucleotides, the CDR3 is TGTGCCAGCAGCTTGACTCCGCAGGGGGGCCAGCCCCAGCATTTT.

The chain uses TRBV25-1 and TRBJ1-3; TRBD1 is a possible D gene (5 bases). Germline values: CDR1 MGHDK, CDR2 SYGVNS. V lost 6 bases and J lost 3, with 12 bases in between. CDR3 size: 14 residues. CDR3 in DNA: TGTGCCAGCAGGGAAACAGGTTTTGGAAACACCATATATTTT. This encodes CASRETGFGNTIYF.

The chain has TRBV27 and TRBJ2-3; 13 nucleotides match TRBD2. V lost 2 bases to trimming and J lost 4 bases; unmatched junction nucleotides: 6. The germline V gene has CDR1 MNHEY and CDR2 SMNVEV (reference sequence). This CDR3 is built from 17 residues. The CDR3 region is CASSLRGLAGAADTQYF. The CDR3 bases are TGTGCCAGCAGTTTACGAGGACTAGCGGGAGCTGCAGATACGCAGTATTTT.

This clone was counted a few times. V gene TRBV30 combines with J gene TRBJ2-5, with TRBD2 identical over 12 bases. The V segment lost 2 bases and the J segment 2 bases; nucleotides outside the gene matches: 3. Germline V gives CDR1 GTSNPN, CDR2 SVGIG (reference sequence). The CDR3 is made up of 15 amino acids. The CDR3 sequence is CAWSFGLAGQETQYF. The DNA for the CDR3 is TGTGCCTGGAGTTTCGGACTAGCGGGGCAAGAGACCCAGTACTTC. Supplemented by reference TRBV30 and TRBJ2-5, the full variable domain reads SQTIHQWPATLVQPVGSPLSLECTVEGTSNPNLYWYRQAAGRGLQLLFYSVGIGQISSEVPQNLSASRPQDRQFILSSKKLLLSDSGFYLCAWSFGLAGQETQYFGPGTRLLVL.

In its sample, this clone was seen a few times. The V and J genes are TRBV6-2 or TRBV6-3 and TRBJ2-1, with D tentatively TRBD1 (6 bases). Trimming removed 1 base at V and 7 bases at J, with 11 bases between. This CDR3 comprises 14 residues. Germline values: CDR1 MNHEY, CDR2 SVGEGT. This CDR3 reads CASSYWGQGNEQFF. The CDR3 nucleotides are TGTGCCAGCAGTTACTGGGGGCAGGGGAATGAGCAGTTCTTC.

The chain combines TRBV19 with TRBJ2-1, with a weak D call TRBD2 (6 bases). Germline V gene lookup returns CDR1 LNHDA and CDR2 SQIVND (reference sequence). The CDR3 has 15 residues. The ends were cut back, 3 bases at V and 9 bases at J, with 18 bases in the middle. The chain's CDR3 is CASSMRPTSFSEQFF. The CDR3 DNA reads as TGTGCCAGTAGTATGCGCCCGACTAGTTTCAGTGAGCAGTTCTTC.

The chain uses TRBV19 and TRBJ1-1; TRBD1 matches at 11 bases. Per germline, CDR1 LNHDA and CDR2 SQIVND (reference sequence). Trimming at V came to 4 bases and at J to 8 bases, leaving 15 bases not matched to a gene. The CDR3 covers 17 residues. The DNA for the CDR3 is TGTGCCAGTAGTAATCAACCAGGGACAGGGGGGCTAGGGGAAGCTTTCTTT. It yields the protein CASSNQPGTGGLGEAFF.

This chain connects TRBV28 to TRBJ1-4; TRBD1 agrees at 10 bases. The trim removed 0 bases at V and 6 bases at J, leaving 7 bases unmatched. In germline, CDR1 is MDHEN, CDR2 SYDVKM. The CDR3 runs to 17 residues. CDR3 bases: TGTGCCAGCAGTTTATGGGCAGACAGGGGGCTGGATGAAAAACTGTTTTTT. As protein: CASSLWADRGLDEKLFF. Filled out from reference TRBV28 and TRBJ1-4, the complete variable domain reads DVKVTQSSRYLVKRTGEKVFLECVQDMDHENMFWYRQDPGLGLRLIYFSYDVKMKEKGDIPEGYSVSREKKERFSLILESASTNQTSMYLCASSLWADRGLDEKLFFGSGTQLSVL.

V usage is TRBV2 and J usage is TRBJ2-7; 7 bases agree with TRBD1. V shed 9 bases, J shed 9 bases, and the junction held 8 bases outside the gene matches. The CDR3 sequence is 11 residues long. Germline V lookup: CDR1 SNHLY, CDR2 FYNNEI. The CDR3: CARGTAAPQYF. The CDR3 nucleotides are TGTGCCAGGGGGACAGCCGCCCCGCAGTACTTC.

V and J are TRBV6-2 or TRBV6-3 and TRBJ2-1, with 11 positions matching TRBD2. The trim removed 0 bases at V and 3 bases at J, leaving 4 bases unmatched. This CDR3 has 17 amino acids. From germline, CDR1 is MNHEY and CDR2 SVGEGT. The CDR3 is CASSYSSGTSGYNEQFF. The CDR3 DNA sequence: TGTGCCAGCAGTTACTCGTCCGGGACTAGCGGCTACAATGAGCAGTTCTTC.

This rearrangement joins TRBV19 to TRBJ2-5; TRBD1 agrees at 7 bases. CDR3 length: 15 residues. The junction had 7 bases not matched to a gene; V was cut back by 4 bases and J by 2 bases. CDR1 and CDR2 from the germline V gene are LNHDA and SQIVND (reference sequence). CDR3 residues: CASSTGQIRQETQYF. CDR3 in DNA: TGTGCCAGTAGTACGGGACAGATCCGTCAAGAGACCCAGTACTTC.

The chain is built from TRBV9 and TRBJ2-1, with TRBD2 identical over 9 bases. Germline V gives CDR1 SGDLS, CDR2 YYNGEE. J was trimmed by 6 bases and V by 2 bases; bases with no gene match: 9. This CDR3 region has 16 residues. The CDR3 coding sequence is TGTGCCAGCAGCGTGCTCAGACTAGCGGATATCAATGAGCAGTTCTTC. This translates into CASSVLRLADINEQFF.

V is TRBV6-2 or TRBV6-3 and J is TRBJ1-2; D call uncertain. Trimming removed 5 bases from V and 7 bases from J, with 26 bases in between. This CDR3 is 17 amino acids long. CDR1 is MNHEY and CDR2 is SVGEGT in the germline V gene. CDR3 nucleotides: TGTGCCAGCAGTACGGAGCGGAAGGCTTCCCGCCGATCTGGCTACACCTTC. This codes for CASSTERKASRRSGYTF.

The chain combines TRBV9 with TRBJ2-5, with D uncertain. The germline gives CDR1 SGDLS, CDR2 YYNGEE. The CDR3 has 14 residues. Deletions cut 0 bases from V and 4 bases from J, with 10 bases between. CDR3 amino acids: CASSVGLPGETQYF. In DNA, the CDR3 is TGTGCCAGCAGCGTAGGGCTCCCAGGAGAGACCCAGTACTTC.

V is TRBV2 and J is TRBJ1-2, with unresolved D. In germline, CDR1 is SNHLY, CDR2 FYNNEI. The V gene lost 7 bases and the J gene lost 2 bases, with 11 bases spanning the gap. CDR3 length equals 13 residues. CDR3 sequence reads: CASKSAANYGYTF. The CDR3 DNA reads as TGTGCCAGCAAGTCGGCGGCGAACTATGGCTACACCTTC.

The rearrangement uses TRBV4-3 and TRBJ1-2; D is perhaps TRBD1 (6 bases). The V end was cut by 4 bases, the J end by 6 bases, with 12 bases between. The CDR3 loop spans 13 amino acids. The germline gives CDR1 LGHNA, CDR2 YSLEER. CDR3 sequence: CASSRTDGHGYTF. Here the CDR3 DNA reads TGCGCCAGCAGCCGGACAGACGGGCATGGCTACACCTTC.

The count of this clone is one. V usage is TRBV15 and J usage is TRBJ1-3; no definite D call. The CDR3 is made up of 16 amino acids. Germline-derived CDR1 and CDR2 are LNHNV and YYDKDF (reference sequence). Trimming shortened V by 5 bases and J by 0 bases, and 14 bases separated the two germline ends. CDR3 protein: CATSDWSFSSGNTIYF. The CDR3 nucleotides read TGTGCCACCAGCGACTGGAGCTTTTCCTCTGGAAACACCATATATTTT.

The chain is built from TRBV19 and TRBJ1-2; 8 nucleotides align to TRBD1. The CDR3 loop spans 14 amino acids. The germline V gene encodes CDR1 LNHDA and CDR2 SQIVND (reference sequence). With 3 bases clipped from V and 6 bases from J, the junction kept 6 bases outside the gene matches. CDR3 nucleotides: TGTGCCAGTAGTATCCGGACAGGGCGGGATGGCTACACCTTC. Its translation: CASSIRTGRDGYTF. The full variable domain, rest sourced from reference TRBV19 and TRBJ1-2, is DGGITQSPKYLFRKEGQNVTLSCEQNLNHDAMYWYRQDPGQGLRLIYYSQIVNDFQKGDIAEGYSVSREKKESFPLTVTSAQKNPTAFYLCASSIRTGRDGYTFGSGTRLTVV.